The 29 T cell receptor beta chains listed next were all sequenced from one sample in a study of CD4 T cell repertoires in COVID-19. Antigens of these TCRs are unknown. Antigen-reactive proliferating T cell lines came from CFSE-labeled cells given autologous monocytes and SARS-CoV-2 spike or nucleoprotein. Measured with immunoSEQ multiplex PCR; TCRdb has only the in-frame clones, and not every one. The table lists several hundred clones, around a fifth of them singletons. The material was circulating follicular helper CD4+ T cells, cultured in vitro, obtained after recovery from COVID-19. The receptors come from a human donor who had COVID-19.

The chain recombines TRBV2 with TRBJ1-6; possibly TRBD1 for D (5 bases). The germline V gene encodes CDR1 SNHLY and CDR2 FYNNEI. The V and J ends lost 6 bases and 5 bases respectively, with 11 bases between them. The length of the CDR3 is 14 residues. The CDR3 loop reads CASRAGRNNSPLHF. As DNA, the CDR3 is TGTGCCAGCAGAGCGGGACGGAATAATTCACCCCTCCACTTT.

In nucleotides, the CDR3 is TGTGCCACCAGTGATAACAAAGGGGGCAGGATCCCTGAGACCCAGTACTTC. Protein: CATSDNKGGRIPETQYF. This chain links TRBV24-1 with TRBJ2-5; 7 positions agree with TRBD1. This CDR3 has 17 amino acids. The junction had 14 bases not matched to a gene; V was cut back by 3 bases and J by 5 bases. CDR1 and CDR2 from the germline V gene are KGHDR and SFDVKD.

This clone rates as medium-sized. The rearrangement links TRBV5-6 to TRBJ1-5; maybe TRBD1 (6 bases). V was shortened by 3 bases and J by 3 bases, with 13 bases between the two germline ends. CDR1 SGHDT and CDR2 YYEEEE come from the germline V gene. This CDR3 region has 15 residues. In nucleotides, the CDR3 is TGTGCCAGCAGCTCAACAGGGCTGTTCAATCAGCCCCAGCATTTT. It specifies CASSSTGLFNQPQHF.

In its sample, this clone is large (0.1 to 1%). This CDR3 reads CASSLIGGQGTGELFF. The CDR3 nucleotides are TGCGCCAGCAGCTTGATCGGGGGGCAAGGCACCGGGGAGCTGTTTTTT. The rearrangement links TRBV5-1 to TRBJ2-2; weak D call: TRBD2 (7 bases). The germline V gene encodes CDR1 SGHRS and CDR2 YFSETQ. The CDR3 has 16 amino acids. With 1 base removed from V and 4 bases from J, the gap between germline ends came to 14 bases.

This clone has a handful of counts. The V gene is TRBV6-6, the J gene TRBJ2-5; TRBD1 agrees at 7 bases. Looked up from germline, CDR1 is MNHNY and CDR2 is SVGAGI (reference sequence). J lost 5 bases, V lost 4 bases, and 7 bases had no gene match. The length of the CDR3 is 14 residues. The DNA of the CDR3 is TGTGCCAGCAGTTCTACAGGGGATTGGGAGACCCAGTACTTC. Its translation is CASSSTGDWETQYF.

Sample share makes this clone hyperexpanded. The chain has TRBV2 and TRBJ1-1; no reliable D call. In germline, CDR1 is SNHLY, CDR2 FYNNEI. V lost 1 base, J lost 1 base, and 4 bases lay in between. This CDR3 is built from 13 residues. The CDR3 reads CASSEEGNTEAFF. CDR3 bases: TGTGCCAGCAGTGAAGAGGGGAACACTGAAGCTTTCTTT.

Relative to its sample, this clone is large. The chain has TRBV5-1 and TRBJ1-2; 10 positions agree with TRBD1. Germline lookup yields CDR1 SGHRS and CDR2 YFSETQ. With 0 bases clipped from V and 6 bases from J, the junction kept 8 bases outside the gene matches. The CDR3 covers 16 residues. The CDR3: CASSLVGGQGSNGYTF. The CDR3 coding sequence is TGCGCCAGCAGCTTGGTTGGGGGACAGGGGTCTAATGGCTACACCTTC. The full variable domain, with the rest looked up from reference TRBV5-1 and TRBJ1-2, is KAGVTQTPRYLIKTRGQQVTLSCSPISGHRSVSWYQQTPGQGLQFLFEYFSETQRNKGNFPGRFSGRQFSNSRSEMNVSTLELGDSALYLCASSLVGGQGSNGYTFGSGTRLTVV.

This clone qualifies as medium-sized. The CDR3 bases are TGTGCCTGGAGTTCTCGGGTCGCCTACGAGCAGTACGTC. Translated: CAWSSRVAYEQYV. The V and J genes are TRBV30 and TRBJ2-7, with unresolved D. The CDR3 covers 13 residues. Germline CDR1 and CDR2: GTSNPN and SVGIG (reference sequence). The germline V and J ends were trimmed by 2 bases and 2 bases, with 10 bases remaining between them.

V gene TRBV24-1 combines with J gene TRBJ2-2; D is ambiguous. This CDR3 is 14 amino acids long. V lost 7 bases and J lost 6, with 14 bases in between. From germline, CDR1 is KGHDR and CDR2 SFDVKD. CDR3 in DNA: TGTGCCACCAGCGGGTTTTCGGTCTCCGGGGAGCTGTTTTTT. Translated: CATSGFSVSGELFF.

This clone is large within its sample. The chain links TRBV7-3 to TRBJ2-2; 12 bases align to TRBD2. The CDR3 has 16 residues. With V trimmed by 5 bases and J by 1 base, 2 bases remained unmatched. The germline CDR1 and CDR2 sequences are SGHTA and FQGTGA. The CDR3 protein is CASSLTSGRNTGELFF. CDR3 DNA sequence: TGTGCCAGCAGCCTGACTAGCGGGAGGAACACCGGGGAGCTGTTTTTT.

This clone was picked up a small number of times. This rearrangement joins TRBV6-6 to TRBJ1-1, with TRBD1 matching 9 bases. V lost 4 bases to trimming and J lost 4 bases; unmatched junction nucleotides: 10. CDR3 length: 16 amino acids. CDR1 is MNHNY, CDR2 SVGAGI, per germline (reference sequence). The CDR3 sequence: CASSFPGQGSSTEAFF. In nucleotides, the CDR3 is TGTGCCAGCAGTTTTCCGGGACAGGGCTCGAGCACTGAAGCTTTCTTT.

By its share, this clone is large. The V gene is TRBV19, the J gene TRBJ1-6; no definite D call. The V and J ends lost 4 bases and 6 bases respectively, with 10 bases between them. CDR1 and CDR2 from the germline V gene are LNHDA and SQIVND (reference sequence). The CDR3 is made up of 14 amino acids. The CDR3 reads CASSRIEGNSPLHF. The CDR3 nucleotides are TGTGCCAGTAGTAGAATAGAGGGTAATTCACCCCTCCACTTT.

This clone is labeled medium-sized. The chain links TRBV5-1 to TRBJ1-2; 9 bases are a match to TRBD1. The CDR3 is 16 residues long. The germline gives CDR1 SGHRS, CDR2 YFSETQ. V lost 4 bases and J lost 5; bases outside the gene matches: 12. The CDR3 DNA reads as TGCGCCAGCAGCCTTCCCCGGGACAGGGATTTATATGGCTACACCTTC. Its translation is CASSLPRDRDLYGYTF.

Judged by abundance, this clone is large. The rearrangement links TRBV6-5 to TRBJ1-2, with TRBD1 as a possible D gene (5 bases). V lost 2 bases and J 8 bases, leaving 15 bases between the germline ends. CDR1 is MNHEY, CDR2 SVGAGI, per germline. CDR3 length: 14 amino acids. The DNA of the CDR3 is TGTGCCAGCAGTTACCTCAGGGAGTTAAAGGGCTACACCTTC. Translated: CASSYLRELKGYTF.

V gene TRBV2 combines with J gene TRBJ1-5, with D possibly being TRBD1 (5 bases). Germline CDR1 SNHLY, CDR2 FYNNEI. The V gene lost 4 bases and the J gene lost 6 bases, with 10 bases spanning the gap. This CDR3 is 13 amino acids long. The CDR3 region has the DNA TGTGCCAGCAGTGCCGAGGGGCGTCAGCCCCAGCATTTT. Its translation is CASSAEGRQPQHF.

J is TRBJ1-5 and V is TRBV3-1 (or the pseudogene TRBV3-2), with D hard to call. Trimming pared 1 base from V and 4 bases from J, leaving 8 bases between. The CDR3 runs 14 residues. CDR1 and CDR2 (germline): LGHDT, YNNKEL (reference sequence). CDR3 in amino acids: CASSQGIMNQPQHF. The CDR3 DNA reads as TGTGCCAGCAGCCAAGGAATAATGAATCAGCCCCAGCATTTT.

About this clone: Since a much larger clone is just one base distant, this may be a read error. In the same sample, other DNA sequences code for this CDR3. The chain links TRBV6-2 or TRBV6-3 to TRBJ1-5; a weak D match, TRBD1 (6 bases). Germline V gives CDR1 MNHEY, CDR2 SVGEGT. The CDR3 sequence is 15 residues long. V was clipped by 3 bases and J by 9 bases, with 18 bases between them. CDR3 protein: CASSYSIQGDSPQHF. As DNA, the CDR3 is TGTGCCAGCAGTTATTCTATACAGGGAGATTCGCCCCAGCATTTT.

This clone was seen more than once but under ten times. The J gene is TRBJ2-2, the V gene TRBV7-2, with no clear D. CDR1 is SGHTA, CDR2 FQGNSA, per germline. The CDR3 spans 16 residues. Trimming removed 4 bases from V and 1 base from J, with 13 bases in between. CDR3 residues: CASSSSRAMNTGELFF. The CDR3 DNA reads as TGTGCCAGCAGCTCCTCCCGGGCCATGAACACCGGGGAGCTGTTTTTT.

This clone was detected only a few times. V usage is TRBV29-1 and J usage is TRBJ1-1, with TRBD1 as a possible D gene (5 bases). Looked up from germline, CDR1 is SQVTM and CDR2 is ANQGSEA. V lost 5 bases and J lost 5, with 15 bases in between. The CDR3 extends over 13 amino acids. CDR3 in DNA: TGCAGCGTTTCCTTCAGGGTGGAGACTGAAGCTTTCTTT. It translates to CSVSFRVETEAFF.

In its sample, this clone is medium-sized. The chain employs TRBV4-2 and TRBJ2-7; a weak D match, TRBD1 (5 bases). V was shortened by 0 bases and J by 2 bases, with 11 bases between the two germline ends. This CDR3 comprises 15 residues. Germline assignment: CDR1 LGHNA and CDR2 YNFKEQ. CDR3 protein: CASSQDSGLPYEQYF. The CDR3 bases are TGTGCCAGCAGCCAAGATTCAGGGCTTCCCTACGAGCAGTACTTC.

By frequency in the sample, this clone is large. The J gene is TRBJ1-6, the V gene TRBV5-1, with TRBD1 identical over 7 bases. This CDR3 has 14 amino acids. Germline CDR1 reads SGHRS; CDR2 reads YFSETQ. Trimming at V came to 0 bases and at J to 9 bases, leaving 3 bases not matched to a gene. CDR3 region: CASSLGQGLSPLHF. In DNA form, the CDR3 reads TGCGCCAGCAGCTTGGGACAGGGCCTTTCACCCCTCCACTTT.

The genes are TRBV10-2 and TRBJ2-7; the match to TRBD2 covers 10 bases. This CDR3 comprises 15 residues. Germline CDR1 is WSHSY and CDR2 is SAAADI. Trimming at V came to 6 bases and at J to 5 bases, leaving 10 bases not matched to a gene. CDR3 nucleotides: TGCGCCAGCAGACTAAGCGGGGGGGCCGCTAACGAGCAGTACTTC. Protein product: CASRLSGGAANEQYF.

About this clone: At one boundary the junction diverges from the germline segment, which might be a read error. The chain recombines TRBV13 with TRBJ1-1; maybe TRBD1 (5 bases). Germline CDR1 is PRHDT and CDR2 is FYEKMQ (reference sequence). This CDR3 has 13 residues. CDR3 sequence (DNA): TGTGCCAGCAGTTTAGACAGTAGGGGTGAAGCTTTCTTT. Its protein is CASSLDSRGEAFF.

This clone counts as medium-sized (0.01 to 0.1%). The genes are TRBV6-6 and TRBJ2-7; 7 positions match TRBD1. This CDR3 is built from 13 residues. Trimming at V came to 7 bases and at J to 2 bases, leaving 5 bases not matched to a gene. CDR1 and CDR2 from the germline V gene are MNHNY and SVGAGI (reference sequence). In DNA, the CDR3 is TGTGCCAGCATGGGGACAGCGACCTACGAGCAGTACTTC. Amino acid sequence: CASMGTATYEQYF.

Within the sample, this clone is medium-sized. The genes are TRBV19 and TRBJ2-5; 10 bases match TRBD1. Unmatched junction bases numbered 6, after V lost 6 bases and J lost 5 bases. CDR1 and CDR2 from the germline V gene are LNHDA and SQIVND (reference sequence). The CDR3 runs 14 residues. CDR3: CASRRQGAMETQYF. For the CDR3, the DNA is TGTGCCAGTAGGAGACAGGGGGCGATGGAGACCCAGTACTTC. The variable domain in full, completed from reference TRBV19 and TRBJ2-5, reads DGGITQSPKYLFRKEGQNVTLSCEQNLNHDAMYWYRQDPGQGLRLIYYSQIVNDFQKGDIAEGYSVSREKKESFPLTVTSAQKNPTAFYLCASRRQGAMETQYFGPGTRLLVL.

CDR3: CASSYGAGVGADTQYF. CDR3 bases: TGTGCCAGCAGTTACGGAGCGGGAGTTGGGGCAGATACGCAGTATTTT. This rearrangement joins TRBV6-2 or TRBV6-3 to TRBJ2-3; 8 positions match TRBD2. The CDR3 runs to 16 residues. Germline lookup yields CDR1 MNHEY and CDR2 SVGEGT. Trimming at V came to 2 bases and at J to 4 bases, leaving 8 bases not matched to a gene.

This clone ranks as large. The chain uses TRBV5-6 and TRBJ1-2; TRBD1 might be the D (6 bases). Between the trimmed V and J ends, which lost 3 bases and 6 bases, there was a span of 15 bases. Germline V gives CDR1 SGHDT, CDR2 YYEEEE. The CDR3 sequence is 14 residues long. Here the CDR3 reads CASSSTGLRDGYTF. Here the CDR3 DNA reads TGTGCCAGCAGCTCCACAGGGCTGAGAGATGGCTACACCTTC.

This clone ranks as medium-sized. In DNA, the CDR3 is TGTGCCAGTAGTATACAGAAGTCCTTAGAGAAGGATGGCTACACCTTC. This encodes CASSIQKSLEKDGYTF. The V gene is TRBV19, the J gene TRBJ1-2; D unclear. Germline V CDR1 and CDR2: LNHDA, SQIVND (reference sequence). V lost 2 bases, J lost 6 bases, and 19 bases lay in between. The CDR3 loop spans 16 amino acids.

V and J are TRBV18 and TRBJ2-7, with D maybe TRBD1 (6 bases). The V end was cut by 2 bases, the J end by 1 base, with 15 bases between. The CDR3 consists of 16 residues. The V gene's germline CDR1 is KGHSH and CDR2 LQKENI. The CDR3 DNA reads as TGTGCCAGCTCACCAATAGGCAGACAGGTTTCCTACGAGCAGTACTTC. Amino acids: CASSPIGRQVSYEQYF.